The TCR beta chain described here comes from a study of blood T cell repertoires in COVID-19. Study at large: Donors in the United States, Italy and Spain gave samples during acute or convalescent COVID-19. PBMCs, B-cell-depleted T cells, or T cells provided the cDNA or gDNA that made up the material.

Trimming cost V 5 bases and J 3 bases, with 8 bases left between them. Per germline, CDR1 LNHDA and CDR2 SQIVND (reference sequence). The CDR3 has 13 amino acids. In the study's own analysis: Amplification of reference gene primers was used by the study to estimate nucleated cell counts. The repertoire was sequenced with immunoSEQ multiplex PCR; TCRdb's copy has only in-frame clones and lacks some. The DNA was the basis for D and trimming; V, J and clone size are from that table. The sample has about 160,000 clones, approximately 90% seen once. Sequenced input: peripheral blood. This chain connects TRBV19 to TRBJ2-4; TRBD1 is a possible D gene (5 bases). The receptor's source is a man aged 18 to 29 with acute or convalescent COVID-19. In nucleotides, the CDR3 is TGTGCCAGTAGTGGCAGGGACAAAAACATTCAGTACTTC. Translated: CASSGRDKNIQYF. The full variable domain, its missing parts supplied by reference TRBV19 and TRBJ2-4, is DGGITQSPKYLFRKEGQNVTLSCEQNLNHDAMYWYRQDPGQGLRLIYYSQIVNDFQKGDIAEGYSVSREKKESFPLTVTSAQKNPTAFYLCASSGRDKNIQYFGAGTRLSVL.